Following are 25 T cell receptor beta chains from one sample sequenced in a study of blood T cell repertoires in COVID-19 (dated by TCRdb to the early 2020s). The method behind the library was the immunoSEQ multiplex PCR assay. TCRdb holds this immuneACCESS table with in-frame rearrangements only. Some clones are missing; in checked studies, unresolved V genes explain under half, and the rest has no known cause. The table for this sample lists some 300,000 clones; roughly 91% of them were counted only once. The leading ten clones occupy less than 9.5% of the sample. Sequenced sample: PBMCs or T cells enriched from blood (not recorded which). The receptor source for this set is a woman aged 25 to 39 who had recovered from COVID-19.

The chain uses TRBV28 and TRBJ1-1, with D uncertain. Germline V CDR1 and CDR2: MDHEN, SYDVKM. V was shortened by 5 bases and J by 5 bases, with 18 bases between the two germline ends. The CDR3 loop spans 15 amino acids. The CDR3 DNA is TGTGCCAGCAGTGCGGCCGTGAACCCGGGTACTGAAGCTTTCTTT. Translating gives CASSAAVNPGTEAFF.

This clone was seen a handful of times. The chain couples TRBV30 to TRBJ1-2; D is undetermined. The ends were cut back, 2 bases at V and 4 bases at J, with 11 bases in the middle. Germline V gene sequence: CDR1 GTSNPN, CDR2 SVGIG (reference sequence). CDR3 size: 13 residues. CDR3 nucleotides: TGTGCCTGGAGTTTTTCCGCGGGCTATGGCTACACCTTC. Residues: CAWSFSAGYGYTF. Full variable domain (missing parts from reference TRBV30 and TRBJ1-2): SQTIHQWPATLVQPVGSPLSLECTVEGTSNPNLYWYRQAAGRGLQLLFYSVGIGQISSEVPQNLSASRPQDRQFILSSKKLLLSDSGFYLCAWSFSAGYGYTFGSGTRLTVV.

This clone was picked up a small number of times. CDR3 region: CASSHDTNEQFF. The CDR3, as DNA: TGTGCCAGCAGCCATGACACGAATGAGCAGTTCTTC. The gene calls are TRBV7-9 and TRBJ2-1; no firm D call. V was trimmed by 5 bases and J by 7 bases, leaving 9 bases between them. CDR3 length equals 12 residues. Germline V lookup: CDR1 SEHNR, CDR2 FQNEAQ (reference sequence).

This clone has a single count. The chain links TRBV6-6 to TRBJ1-4; D call uncertain. Per germline, CDR1 MNHNY and CDR2 SVGAGI (reference sequence). CDR3 size: 14 residues. The V end lost 6 bases, the J end lost 3 bases, and 11 bases lay between the germline ends. The CDR3 bases are TGTGCCAGCAGCGCCGATAGCTCTAATGAAAAACTGTTTTTT. This codes for CASSADSSNEKLFF.

The sample holds one count of this clone. V usage is TRBV27 and J usage is TRBJ1-5; 8 bases match TRBD1. V lost 6 bases, J lost 5 bases, and 12 bases stayed unmatched. The germline V gene has CDR1 MNHEY and CDR2 SMNVEV (reference sequence). The CDR3 spans 16 residues. The CDR3 protein is CASRTNGQGWYQPQHF. CDR3 in DNA: TGTGCCAGCAGAACGAACGGACAGGGATGGTATCAGCCCCAGCATTTT.

This clone showed up just a few times. The rearrangement uses TRBV5-1 and TRBJ2-7; tentative D call: TRBD2 (6 bases). V lost 1 base and J lost 0, with 14 bases in between. The CDR3 consists of 16 residues. Germline CDR1 is SGHRS and CDR2 is YFSETQ. CDR3 amino acids: CASSLRDSGGSYEQYF. Here the CDR3 DNA reads TGCGCCAGCAGCTTGAGGGACTCGGGCGGCTCCTACGAGCAGTACTTC. The full variable domain, with the rest looked up from reference TRBV5-1 and TRBJ2-7, is KAGVTQTPRYLIKTRGQQVTLSCSPISGHRSVSWYQQTPGQGLQFLFEYFSETQRNKGNFPGRFSGRQFSNSRSEMNVSTLELGDSALYLCASSLRDSGGSYEQYFGPGTRLTVT.

This chain connects TRBV28 to TRBJ2-2, with D perhaps matching TRBD2 (5 bases). Trimming took off 1 base at V and 3 bases at J, with 12 bases between the two ends. The CDR3 covers 16 residues. Germline CDR1 and CDR2: MDHEN and SYDVKM. The CDR3 coding sequence is TGTGCCAGCAGTTTATTGCCGGGGTCCCACACCGGGGAGCTGTTTTTT. Encoded protein: CASSLLPGSHTGELFF. Supplemented by reference TRBV28 and TRBJ2-2, the full variable domain reads DVKVTQSSRYLVKRTGEKVFLECVQDMDHENMFWYRQDPGLGLRLIYFSYDVKMKEKGDIPEGYSVSREKKERFSLILESASTNQTSMYLCASSLLPGSHTGELFFGEGSRLTVL.

This clone was seen a single time. V usage is TRBV12-3 or TRBV12-4 and J usage is TRBJ2-2; no firm D call. The CDR3 extends over 11 amino acids. V lost 6 bases and J 8 bases, leaving 7 bases between the germline ends. CDR3 in amino acids: CASSVIGELFF. The CDR3 DNA is TGTGCCAGCAGCGTAATTGGGGAGCTGTTTTTT.

This clone showed up just once. The V call is TRBV14, the J call TRBJ2-3, with D possibly matching TRBD1 (5 bases). CDR3 length: 18 residues. CDR1 and CDR2 (germline): SGHDN, FVKESK. V dropped 2 bases and J dropped 3 bases, with 21 bases sitting between them. CDR3: CASSQSPVGVRGTDTQYF. DNA of the CDR3: TGTGCCAGCAGCCAATCTCCGGTAGGGGTTCGTGGAACAGATACGCAGTATTTT.

This chain connects TRBV7-2 to TRBJ2-7, with 9 positions matching TRBD1. V shed 5 bases, J shed 4 bases, and the junction held 6 bases outside the gene matches. Germline V lookup: CDR1 SGHTA, CDR2 FQGNSA. The CDR3 length is 14 residues. This CDR3 reads CASSARTGEYEQYF. DNA of the CDR3: TGTGCCAGCAGCGCCCGGACAGGGGAATACGAGCAGTACTTC.

This chain connects TRBV5-1 to TRBJ2-7; TRBD1 agrees at 8 bases. CDR1 and CDR2 from the germline V gene are SGHRS and YFSETQ. The CDR3 loop spans 15 amino acids. V lost 5 bases and J lost 2; bases outside the gene matches: 9. The CDR3 protein is CASRLFGQGPYEQYF. DNA of the CDR3: TGCGCCAGCAGGTTATTCGGACAGGGACCCTACGAGCAGTACTTC.

The gene calls are TRBV4-2 and TRBJ2-1; 11 positions match TRBD2. Germline V gene lookup returns CDR1 LGHNA and CDR2 YNFKEQ. The CDR3 is made up of 20 amino acids. V was pared by 3 bases and J by 3 bases, with 16 bases of the junction left unmatched. The CDR3 DNA sequence: TGTGCCAGCAGCCACACGACTAGCGGGGTCGTCCACCTCGACTACAATGAGCAGTTCTTC. It specifies CASSHTTSGVVHLDYNEQFF.

The chain uses TRBV27 and TRBJ1-1, with TRBD1 matching over 7 bases. Germline V gives CDR1 MNHEY, CDR2 SMNVEV (reference sequence). This CDR3 region has 19 residues. The ends lost 4 bases at V and 4 bases at J; junction bases unmatched: 21. CDR3 loop: CASSSSPSHIRGRITEAFF. The CDR3 nucleotides read TGTGCCAGCAGTTCATCACCATCCCACATTAGGGGGCGTATCACTGAAGCTTTCTTT.

Here the CDR3 reads CASSIVGLAAYEQYF. The CDR3 bases are TGTGCCAGTAGTATAGTGGGACTAGCCGCCTACGAGCAGTACTTC. This chain uses TRBV19 with TRBJ2-7; 9 nucleotides match TRBD2. Germline values: CDR1 LNHDA, CDR2 SQIVND (reference sequence). The CDR3 has 15 residues. J was trimmed by 2 bases and V by 1 base; bases with no gene match: 3.

The chain links TRBV7-9 to TRBJ2-1; no clear D. CDR1 is SEHNR and CDR2 is FQNEAQ in the germline V gene (reference sequence). This CDR3 comprises 11 residues. The germline V and J ends were trimmed by 5 bases and 9 bases, with 8 bases remaining between them. CDR3 DNA sequence: TGTGCCAGCAGCCCTGGCGGTGAGCAGTTCTTC. This codes for CASSPGGEQFF.

This clone has just one count. V and J are TRBV5-4 and TRBJ2-5; 8 positions match TRBD2. With V trimmed by 5 bases and J by 3 bases, 9 bases remained unmatched. This CDR3 comprises 15 residues. CDR1 and CDR2 (germline): SGHNT, YYREEE (reference sequence). The chain's CDR3 is CASSKKREPKETQYF. In DNA, the CDR3 is TGTGCCAGCAGTAAAAAGCGGGAGCCGAAAGAGACCCAGTACTTC.

This rearrangement joins TRBV28 to TRBJ1-5, with D possibly being TRBD1 (5 bases). Trimming took off 6 bases at V and 2 bases at J, with 23 bases between the two ends. CDR1 and CDR2 from the germline V gene are MDHEN and SYDVKM. The CDR3 length is 18 residues. The CDR3 loop reads CASSAPGSGGDGNQPQHF. The CDR3 region has the DNA TGTGCCAGCAGCGCCCCGGGGTCGGGGGGAGATGGCAATCAGCCCCAGCATTTT. Combining the CDR3 with reference TRBV28 and TRBJ1-5 gives the whole variable domain DVKVTQSSRYLVKRTGEKVFLECVQDMDHENMFWYRQDPGLGLRLIYFSYDVKMKEKGDIPEGYSVSREKKERFSLILESASTNQTSMYLCASSAPGSGGDGNQPQHFGDGTRLSIL.

The chain recombines TRBV4-1 with TRBJ2-1, with 10 nucleotides matching TRBD2. Germline CDR1 reads MGHRA; CDR2 reads YSYEKL. Trimming at V came to 0 bases and at J to 2 bases, leaving 4 bases not matched to a gene. The CDR3 has 17 amino acids. The CDR3 spells CASSQEASGSTYNEQFF. CDR3 in DNA: TGCGCCAGCAGCCAAGAGGCTAGCGGGAGCACCTACAATGAGCAGTTCTTC.

The chain couples TRBV18 to TRBJ2-5; D is possibly TRBD1 (6 bases). From germline, CDR1 is KGHSH and CDR2 LQKENI. This CDR3 is built from 12 residues. V was trimmed by 5 bases and J by 5 bases, leaving 9 bases between them. This chain's CDR3 is CASSVTGETQYF. The CDR3 nucleotides read TGTGCCAGCTCAGTCACAGGGGAGACCCAGTACTTC.

This chain joins TRBV30 and TRBJ2-5; 8 bases are shared with TRBD1. Per the germline V gene, CDR1 is GTSNPN and CDR2 is SVGIG (reference sequence). V was pared by 0 bases and J by 4 bases, with 4 bases of the junction left unmatched. The CDR3 runs 14 residues. The CDR3 bases are TGTGCCTGGAGTGTATGGACAGGGTCAGAGACCCAGTACTTC. Translating gives CAWSVWTGSETQYF. Complete variable domain (other parts from reference TRBV30 and TRBJ2-5): SQTIHQWPATLVQPVGSPLSLECTVEGTSNPNLYWYRQAAGRGLQLLFYSVGIGQISSEVPQNLSASRPQDRQFILSSKKLLLSDSGFYLCAWSVWTGSETQYFGPGTRLLVL.

The chain links TRBV19 to TRBJ1-4, with unresolved D. From germline, CDR1 is LNHDA and CDR2 SQIVND (reference sequence). The CDR3 has 17 amino acids. Trimming took 9 bases from V and 1 from J, leaving 21 bases between them. The CDR3 protein is CASTPGRAGRTNEKLFF. In DNA form, the CDR3 reads TGTGCCAGCACACCTGGACGGGCGGGCAGAACTAATGAAAAACTGTTTTTT.

V is TRBV28 and J is TRBJ1-2; the match to TRBD1 covers 10 bases. Trimming removed 5 bases from V and 4 bases from J; junction bases left unmatched: 4. The CDR3 has 14 amino acids. Germline V gene data show CDR1 as MDHEN and CDR2 as SYDVKM. Here the CDR3 DNA reads TGTGCCAGCAGTCCGACAGGGGGCAGCTATGGCTACACCTTC. Translating it yields CASSPTGGSYGYTF.

The chain links TRBV29-1 to TRBJ2-7; D is possibly TRBD1 (5 bases). Per the germline V gene, CDR1 is SQVTM and CDR2 is ANQGSEA. CDR3 length: 13 amino acids. Trimming stripped 4 bases from V and 3 bases from J, with 13 bases between. The CDR3 nucleotides are TGCAGCGTTGTCCAGAGCAGGGACTACGAGCAGTACTTC. Translated, it gives CSVVQSRDYEQYF.

The chain links TRBV18 to TRBJ1-6, with D tentatively TRBD1 (6 bases). The germline V gene encodes CDR1 KGHSH and CDR2 LQKENI. The V end was cut by 3 bases, the J end by 5 bases, with 14 bases between. This CDR3 contains 16 residues. CDR3 coding DNA: TGTGCCAGCTCACCCCTTGGACAGTCTAATAATTCACCCCTCCACTTT. Encoded protein: CASSPLGQSNNSPLHF.

This chain joins TRBV6-5 and TRBJ2-2; TRBD1 agrees at 7 bases. Looked up from germline, CDR1 is MNHEY and CDR2 is SVGAGI. V dropped 2 bases and J dropped 0; count of bases not matched to a gene: 0. CDR3 size: 15 residues. In nucleotides, the CDR3 is TGTGCCAGCAGTTACGACAGGGCGAACACCGGGGAGCTGTTTTTT. Translation gives CASSYDRANTGELFF.